This TCR beta chain was captured in a study of cytotoxic CD8 clonotypes in ibrutinib-treated CLL (dated by TCRdb to the early 2020s). Describing the broader study: The cohort included roughly 15 treatment-naive and some twelve relapsed/refractory patients; approximately 17 were IGHV unmutated. Responses were partial in some 24 patients and complete in 2; after median about 68 months follow-up, about 15 stayed in remission and some twelve progressed. All remission and progressive disease samples were collected while patients were still receiving ibrutinib. Cryopreserved peripheral blood mononuclear cells were obtained prior to treatment, at the time of response, and at either disease progression or sustained remission. Response samples were obtained after a median of around eleven months of treatment, with a range of about 6 to 40 months. Of the approximately 86 participants in the trial, 25 to 30 had longitudinal samples available. On average, each sample yielded around 250,000 productive templates and 85,000 to 95,000 productive rearrangements.

General conclusions and limits of the study: At baseline, clonality was higher than in age-matched healthy donors and showed a strong correlation with circulating CD8+ T-cell counts. Clonality rose at ibrutinib response, remained stable during sustained remission, and dropped back toward baseline at progression. Public clonotypes were found to be uncommon and were observed to contract or remain stable during treatment; the increase in clonality was shown to reflect expansion of private clonotypes at ibrutinib response. Lymph node repertoires were not examined, and the timing of sampling was not matched between patients in sustained remission and those whose disease progressed.

The time point label, read with the paper, signifies: progressive disease on ibrutinib. For TCR beta library preparation, approximately 2 micrograms of genomic DNA were isolated from cryopreserved PBMCs. Longitudinal blood samples from CLL patients on ibrutinib monotherapy were analyzed using high-throughput TCR beta sequencing. The patients took part in an open-label, single-center phase 2 trial of ibrutinib monotherapy. Each clonotype received, on average, around 10x coverage in deep resolution sequencing performed on a MiSeq, where the target depth lay between 1 in 1 million and 1 in 200,000 T cells. The immunoSEQ hsTCRB Kit was used to generate TCR beta libraries. Processing in the source paper ran as follows. Data were analyzed with ImmunoSEQ Data Assistant and ImmunoSEQ Analyzer, with V, D and J genes assigned per IMGT definitions. Clonality, which ranges from 0 to 1, was calculated as one minus the normalized Shannon entropy of productive rearrangement frequencies. Only overrepresented clonotypes making up at least 0.05% of the repertoire of each patient were included in the public clonotype analysis. Around 14 repertoires from age-matched healthy donors, obtained from immuneACCESS, served as clonality controls. Entries here come from immuneACCESS through TCRdb and include only in-frame sequences with V and J called. Some clones fail to appear in such tables; in the studies checked, an unresolved V gene covers under half of the shortfall, and the cause of the remainder is unknown. D and trimming come from the DNA, and the V and J calls and clone size come from that table. The sample records 30,000 to 40,000 clones, less than 85% of which are singletons. The ten largest clones represent roughly a tenth of the sample.

There are 15 amino acids in the CDR3, from cysteine to phenylalanine inclusive. The CDR3 DNA has 45 bases and is translated from base 1. The junction carries 16 bases between V and J, which are trimmed by 6 bases and 2 bases respectively. The germline V gene provides CDR1 MDHEN and CDR2 SYDVKM. This clone was seen a few times. Its antigen remains undetermined. The sample holds no much larger clone one base away, and base qualities are not on file. The sequence was collected from a human donor with chronic lymphocytic leukemia. The sequence is built from TRBV28 and TRBJ1-1; 6 matching bases give a weak D call of TRBD1. The specimen comprised PBMCs, sampled at disease progression, from a patient treated with ibrutinib. The CDR3 region reads CASSLLFRGNTEAFF. The sequenced DNA is TGTGCCAGCAGCCTGCTCTTCAGGGGCAACACTGAAGCTTTCTTT.